The entry below describes one T cell receptor (beta chain). Its antigen is as yet unknown. The CDR3 is 12 amino acids. The germline CDR1 and CDR2 sequences are GTSNPN and SVGIG (reference sequence). Trimming cost V 2 bases and J 7 bases, with 8 bases left between them. TCRdb keeps only in-frame clones here, not all; method: immunoSEQ multiplex PCR. Among roughly 40,000 clones, approximately 90% were seen once, and the ten largest hold about 5.5%. This entry comes from a study of OX40 agonist ivuxolimab in advanced cancers. Study summary: Participants averaged approximately 61 years of age (range about 23 to 79) and were about 85% male.

Study-wide points: Doses of 0.1 to 3.0 mg/kg were accompanied by clonal expansion of CD4+ and CD8+ blood T cells by week 6. Researchers did not determine the expanded peripheral T cells' antigen specificity. Normalized T-cell clonal expansion was also low in a subset of nonresponders.

The sequence was collected from an adult with an advanced solid tumor such as melanoma, head and neck, liver or kidney cancer. The chain recombines TRBV30 with TRBJ2-2; D is possibly TRBD2 (6 bases). The material was CD4+ or CD8+ T cells sorted from blood, obtained in a trial of the OX40 agonist ivuxolimab. The DNA for the CDR3 is TGTGCCTGGAGTCGGGAGTTCGGGGAGCTGTTTTTT. This translates into CAWSREFGELFF. The variable domain in full, with the rest retrieved from reference TRBV30 and TRBJ2-2, is SQTIHQWPATLVQPVGSPLSLECTVEGTSNPNLYWYRQAAGRGLQLLFYSVGIGQISSEVPQNLSASRPQDRQFILSSKKLLLSDSGFYLCAWSREFGELFFGEGSRLTVL.